What follows are 25 T cell receptor beta chains derived from one specimen sequenced in a study of beta chain features in type 1 diabetes. General study points: When Type 1 diabetes patients were examined, their TCRB CDR3s proved moderately but significantly shorter in all four CD4+ subsets.

The antigens for these receptors are not known. The study reverse transcribed the entire isolated RNA, so it sequenced expressed TCRB transcripts. Sequencing was performed with immunoSEQ multiplex PCR; in TCRdb, only in-frame clones are kept and a portion is missing. The table includes approximately 170,000 clones, approximately 8.1% detected once. Sequencing input: central memory CD4+ T cells from blood. Receptor source: a woman between 35 and 50 years old with type 1 diabetes.

Only a few counts were recorded for this clone. The V gene is TRBV9, the J gene TRBJ2-1, with D perhaps matching TRBD2 (5 bases). Germline-derived CDR1 and CDR2 are SGDLS and YYNGEE. Between the trimmed V and J ends, which lost 3 bases and 6 bases, there was a span of 13 bases. The CDR3 loop spans 14 amino acids. The CDR3 region has the DNA TGTGCCAGCAGCGACCTGGCTAGCAGCAATGAGCAGTTCTTC. Its translation: CASSDLASSNEQFF. Full variable domain (remainder filled in from reference TRBV9 and TRBJ2-1): DSGVTQTPKHLITATGQRVTLRCSPRSGDLSVYWYQQSLDQGLQFLIQYYNGEERAKGNILERFSAQQFPDLHSELNLSSLELGDSALYFCASSDLASSNEQFFGPGTRLTVL.

The sample holds a few counts of this clone. The genes are TRBV6-4 and TRBJ2-7, with D perhaps matching TRBD1 (7 bases). V was trimmed by 6 bases and J by 6 bases, leaving 12 bases between them. The CDR3 covers 12 residues. CDR1 and CDR2 from the germline V gene are MRHNA and SNTAGT. The CDR3 region has the DNA TGTGCCAGCAGGACAGGGAGGCGCGAGCAGTACTTC. Translating gives CASRTGRREQYF.

This clone was seen only a few times. The J gene is TRBJ2-5, the V gene TRBV9; D not resolved. V was clipped by 3 bases and J by 1 base, with 7 bases between them. The length of the CDR3 is 13 residues. Germline assignment: CDR1 SGDLS and CDR2 YYNGEE. CDR3 coding DNA: TGTGCCAGCAGCGGGCCAGTCCAAGAGACCCAGTACTTC. The encoded protein is CASSGPVQETQYF.

The chain recombines TRBV7-9 with TRBJ2-7; 9 bases are a match to TRBD1. The trim removed 3 bases at V and 5 bases at J, leaving 11 bases unmatched. The CDR3 is 16 amino acids. In germline, CDR1 is SEHNR, CDR2 FQNEAQ (reference sequence). CDR3 DNA sequence: TGTGCCAGCAGCTTCCACCGGGACAGGGCTACCCACGAGCAGTACTTC. It yields the protein CASSFHRDRATHEQYF.

This clone showed up just a few times. The chain couples TRBV6-6 to TRBJ2-7, with 12 bases identical to TRBD1. V shed 11 bases and J 7 bases; nucleotides not matched to a gene: 9. CDR3 size: 13 residues. Germline V CDR1 and CDR2: MNHNY, SVGAGI (reference sequence). The DNA of the CDR3 is TGTGCCGCCCAGGGACAGGGGGCGAATGAGCAGTACTTC. Amino acids: CAAQGQGANEQYF.

This clone has ten or more counts. The chain uses TRBV29-1 and TRBJ2-5, with D hard to call. The V end lost 5 bases, the J end lost 4 bases, and 14 bases lay between the germline ends. Germline CDR1 reads SQVTM; CDR2 reads ANQGSEA. The CDR3 loop spans 13 amino acids. CDR3 nucleotides: TGCAGCGTTCCTAAGGTGGGCAGAGAGACCCAGTACTTC. It translates to CSVPKVGRETQYF.

This clone appeared a few times. J is TRBJ2-3 and V is TRBV11-2; no clear D. The CDR3 contains 12 residues. V lost 5 bases and J 1 base, leaving 4 bases between the germline ends. CDR1 is SGHAT and CDR2 is FQNNGV in the germline V gene. In nucleotides, the CDR3 is TGTGCCAGCAGCCATGGCACAGATACGCAGTATTTT. Residues: CASSHGTDTQYF. Full variable domain (outside the CDR3, taken from reference TRBV11-2 and TRBJ2-3): EAGVAQSPRYKIIEKRQSVAFWCNPISGHATLYWYQQILGQGPKLLIQFQNNGVVDDSQLPKDRFSAERLKGVDSTLKIQPAKLEDSAVYLCASSHGTDTQYFGPGTRLTVL.

The chain combines TRBV14 with TRBJ2-1, with 7 positions matching TRBD2. Germline CDR1 is SGHDN and CDR2 is FVKESK. The CDR3 is 16 amino acids. The V segment lost 4 bases and the J segment 7 bases; nucleotides outside the gene matches: 13. CDR3 DNA sequence: TGTGCCAGCAGCCCCCTGGCGGGAGATAGTTGGAATGAGCAGTTCTTC. This translates into CASSPLAGDSWNEQFF.

At least ten counts were recorded for this clone. V gene TRBV29-1 combines with J gene TRBJ2-5, with D maybe TRBD1 (5 bases). The length of the CDR3 is 12 residues. V lost 4 bases and J 1 base, leaving 7 bases between the germline ends. The germline gives CDR1 SQVTM, CDR2 ANQGSEA. The CDR3 DNA reads TGCAGCGTTGTGACAGCCCAAGAGACCCAGTACTTC. Translation: CSVVTAQETQYF. Variable domain in full (rest from reference TRBV29-1 and TRBJ2-5): SAVISQKPSRDICQRGTSLTIQCQVDSQVTMMFWYRQQPGQSLTLIATANQGSEATYESGFVIDKFPISRPNLTFSTLTVSNMSPEDSSIYLCSVVTAQETQYFGPGTRLLVL.

The CDR3 DNA is TGCAGCGTTGAAGGTACCGGGACAACCTACGAGCAGTACTTC. Protein: CSVEGTGTTYEQYF. This sequence joins TRBV29-1 and TRBJ2-7; possible D gene TRBD1, 6 bases. V lost 1 base and J 2 bases, leaving 12 bases between the germline ends. Germline V gene lookup returns CDR1 SQVTM and CDR2 ANQGSEA. This CDR3 region has 14 residues.

Only a few counts were recorded for this clone. Here the CDR3 reads CASSPSRAKEKLFF. The CDR3 DNA is TGTGCCAGCTCACCATCCAGAGCGAAGGAAAAACTGTTTTTT. The chain has TRBV18 and TRBJ1-4; D ambiguous. Germline-derived CDR1 and CDR2 are KGHSH and LQKENI. Trimming took 2 bases from V and 8 from J, leaving 12 bases between them. This CDR3 has 14 residues.

The J gene is TRBJ1-2, the V gene TRBV6-5, with D perhaps TRBD1 (5 bases). From germline, CDR1 is MNHEY and CDR2 SVGAGI. Trimming removed 8 bases from V and 4 bases from J, with 20 bases in between. The CDR3 spans 15 residues. CDR3 sequence: CASRSGGGQVYGYTF. As DNA, the CDR3 is TGTGCCAGCCGGTCGGGGGGGGGTCAGGTCTATGGCTACACCTTC.

The gene calls are TRBV5-4 and TRBJ2-7; 7 nucleotides line up with TRBD2. Germline V gene lookup returns CDR1 SGHNT and CDR2 YYREEE (reference sequence). The CDR3 is 12 residues long. Trimming took 0 bases from V and 6 from J; bases not matched to a gene: 0. This CDR3 reads CASSLGGGEQYF. The DNA of the CDR3 is TGTGCCAGCAGCTTGGGCGGGGGCGAGCAGTACTTC.

The table lists this clone with many counts. This rearrangement joins TRBV4-3 to TRBJ2-2; D is perhaps TRBD1 (5 bases). This CDR3 has 14 amino acids. V lost 1 base, J lost 3 bases, and 6 bases lay in between. Germline assignment: CDR1 LGHNA and CDR2 YSLEER. CDR3 sequence: CASSQVGDTGELFF. In DNA form, the CDR3 reads TGCGCCAGCAGCCAAGTAGGGGACACCGGGGAGCTGTTTTTT.

The sample holds a few counts of this clone. This sequence joins TRBV15 and TRBJ2-1; TRBD1 matches at 10 bases. With V trimmed by 2 bases and J by 7 bases, 11 bases remained unmatched. This CDR3 is 17 amino acids long. Germline V gives CDR1 LNHNV, CDR2 YYDKDF (reference sequence). This CDR3 is CATSRNYGQGEGNEQFF. DNA for the CDR3: TGTGCCACCAGCAGAAATTACGGACAGGGGGAGGGTAATGAGCAGTTCTTC.

Ten or more counts support this clone. The chain uses TRBV30 and TRBJ2-3, with 8 bases lining up with TRBD1. V trimming: 2 bases; J trimming: 3 bases; junction bases outside the gene matches: 10. CDR1 and CDR2 (germline): GTSNPN, SVGIG (reference sequence). This CDR3 has 16 residues. As DNA, the CDR3 is TGTGCCTGGAGTAGGTCCCGGACAGGGCATACAGATACGCAGTATTTT. Translating it yields CAWSRSRTGHTDTQYF.

In this sample, this clone turned up a few times. This sequence joins TRBV5-1 and TRBJ1-1, with a weak D call TRBD1 (6 bases). The CDR3 consists of 13 residues. Trimming removed 2 bases at V and 5 bases at J, with 10 bases between. CDR1 and CDR2 (germline): SGHRS, YFSETQ. Here the CDR3 reads CASSLQGRTEAFF. The DNA of the CDR3 is TGCGCCAGCAGCTTACAGGGTCGGACTGAAGCTTTCTTT.

This clone was found a few times. The CDR3 reads CASRTTGGALEGYTF. The CDR3 DNA sequence: TGTGCCAGCAGGACAACAGGGGGCGCCCTGGAGGGCTACACCTTC. The chain joins TRBV28 to TRBJ1-2; 9 bases align to TRBD1. CDR3 size: 15 residues. The junction had 13 bases not matched to a gene; V was cut back by 6 bases and J by 8 bases. From germline, CDR1 is MDHEN and CDR2 SYDVKM.

In DNA, the CDR3 is TGTGCCTGTACTAGCGGAAACACAGATACGCAGTATTTT. Translating gives CACTSGNTDTQYF. The V and J genes are TRBV30 and TRBJ2-3; 8 bases match TRBD2. Germline V lookup: CDR1 GTSNPN, CDR2 SVGIG (reference sequence). V was pared by 6 bases and J by 2 bases, with 4 bases of the junction left unmatched. The CDR3 loop spans 13 amino acids. Complete variable domain (other parts from reference TRBV30 and TRBJ2-3): SQTIHQWPATLVQPVGSPLSLECTVEGTSNPNLYWYRQAAGRGLQLLFYSVGIGQISSEVPQNLSASRPQDRQFILSSKKLLLSDSGFYLCACTSGNTDTQYFGPGTRLTVL.

The chain uses TRBV30 and TRBJ2-1, with 7 bases fitting TRBD1. V was pared by 5 bases and J by 0 bases, with 7 bases of the junction left unmatched. CDR3 length equals 15 residues. Germline V gene lookup returns CDR1 GTSNPN and CDR2 SVGIG (reference sequence). CDR3 nucleotide sequence: TGTGCCTGGGGTAGGACAGGCAACTCCTACAATGAGCAGTTCTTC. Amino acid sequence: CAWGRTGNSYNEQFF.

This sequence joins TRBV2 and TRBJ2-7; D is undetermined. The length of the CDR3 is 13 residues. The V end lost 4 bases, the J end lost 2 bases, and 9 bases lay between the germline ends. Looked up from germline, CDR1 is SNHLY and CDR2 is FYNNEI. This CDR3 reads CASSGQVPYEQYF. The DNA for the CDR3 is TGTGCCAGCAGTGGGCAGGTACCCTACGAGCAGTACTTC.

The chain combines TRBV14 with TRBJ1-5; D is uncertain. The germline V gene has CDR1 SGHDN and CDR2 FVKESK. The CDR3 covers 14 residues. V lost 1 base and J 6 bases, leaving 10 bases between the germline ends. In DNA, the CDR3 is TGTGCCAGCAGCCAAGGCTCCGGAGGTCAGCCCCAGCATTTT. Its protein is CASSQGSGGQPQHF.

This clone has just a few counts. The rearrangement joins TRBV25-1 to TRBJ2-3; 8 nucleotides line up with TRBD2. This CDR3 is built from 14 residues. V lost 2 bases to trimming and J lost 4 bases; unmatched junction nucleotides: 2. The germline V gene has CDR1 MGHDK and CDR2 SYGVNS. CDR3 bases: TGTGCCAGCAGTGAAACGGGAGGGTCAGATACGCAGTATTTT. Translated: CASSETGGSDTQYF.

V gene TRBV9 combines with J gene TRBJ2-7, with 11 positions matching TRBD2. Germline loops: CDR1 SGDLS, CDR2 YYNGEE. V shed 4 bases, J shed 3 bases, and the junction held 3 bases outside the gene matches. There are 14 residues in the CDR3. DNA of the CDR3: TGTGCCAGCAGCCCCGGGACTAGCGGCTACGAGCAGTACTTC. The encoded protein is CASSPGTSGYEQYF.

V gene TRBV5-4 combines with J gene TRBJ1-1; 7 bases map to TRBD1. Germline V CDR1 and CDR2: SGHNT, YYREEE (reference sequence). CDR3 size: 17 residues. The V segment lost 4 bases and the J segment 2 bases; nucleotides outside the gene matches: 14. The CDR3 DNA follows: TGTGCCAGCAGCCCGCGACAGGGATTCCCCACTAACACTGAAGCTTTCTTT. The encoded protein is CASSPRQGFPTNTEAFF.